This TCR beta chain was captured in a study of early T cells in non-severe SARS-CoV-2 infection. Turning to the study itself: Sequencing used unsorted whole-blood bulk RNA, so chains lack pairing. Study results and limitations: A preference for anti-spike CD8 responses marked VDJdb matching, which missed private and CD4 specificities.

Unique molecular identifier tags were affixed to discrete cDNA molecules. One entry per CDR3 protein, called by TCRdb with MiXCR from the 5' RACE reads. Of 20,000 to 25,000 distinct CDR3 sequences in the sample, about 4.5% are singletons; the top ten hold about 16%. This clonotype was counted ten times or more. Its antigen is still unknown. The J segment lost 2 bases and the V segment lost 1 base, leaving 3 bases of the junction unmatched. Germline V lookup: CDR1 SGHTA, CDR2 FQGNSA. CDR3 length equals 15 residues. The source is an adult who was a healthcare worker with PCR-confirmed SARS-CoV-2 infection or an uninfected control (not recorded which). The J gene is TRBJ2-3, the V gene TRBV7-2, with TRBD2 matching over 7 bases. Sequencing was performed on whole blood. CDR3 protein: CASSLGLAYTDTQYF. CDR3 coding DNA: TGTGCCAGCAGCTTAGGACTAGCCTACACAGATACGCAGTATTTT.